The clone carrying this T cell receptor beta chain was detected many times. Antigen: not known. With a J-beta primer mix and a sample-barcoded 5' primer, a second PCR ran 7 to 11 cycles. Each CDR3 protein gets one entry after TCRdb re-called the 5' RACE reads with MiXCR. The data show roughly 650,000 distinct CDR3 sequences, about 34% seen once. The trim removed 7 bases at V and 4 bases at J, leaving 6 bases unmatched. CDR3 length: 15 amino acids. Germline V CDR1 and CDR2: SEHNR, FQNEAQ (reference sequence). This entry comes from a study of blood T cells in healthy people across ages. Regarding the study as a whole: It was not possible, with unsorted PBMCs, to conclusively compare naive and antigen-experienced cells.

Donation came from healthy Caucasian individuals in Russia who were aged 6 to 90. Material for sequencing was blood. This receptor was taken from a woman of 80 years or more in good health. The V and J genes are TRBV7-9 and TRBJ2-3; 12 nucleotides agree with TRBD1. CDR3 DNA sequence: TGTGCCAGCAACTCCGGGACAGGGGGCTCAGATACGCAGTATTTT. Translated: CASNSGTGGSDTQYF.